This is a list of T cell receptor beta chains from one sample in a study of blood T cell repertoires in COVID-19. Method: immunoSEQ multiplex PCR; TCRdb's copy keeps in-frame clones and lacks some. Of about 110,000 clones listed, around nine tenths are singletons. Sequencing was carried out using peripheral blood. The receptors come from a man aged 35 to 55 with acute or convalescent COVID-19. Both conserved end residues are part of each CDR3. D genes are given only for firm matches. Expanded clones get a size class; other rows say once, few or many, or leave the size out.

J: TRBJ1-2; size: -; D: -; V: TRBV6-6; DNA: TGTGCCGCCACCGTCGGGGGGCGCGGTTATGGCTACACCTTC; CDR3: CAATVGGRGYGYTF
J: TRBJ2-2; size: -; D: -; V: TRBV3-1/TRBV3-2; DNA: TGTGCCAGCAGCGCGGATCGGGGAACCGGGGAGCTGTTTTTT; CDR3: CASSADRGTGELFF
J: TRBJ2-2; size: few; D: -; V: TRBV7-8; DNA: TGTGCCAGCAGCTCATTTCGGGACAAGAACACCGGGGAGCTGTTTTTT; CDR3: CASSSFRDKNTGELFF
J: TRBJ2-1; size: -; D: TRBD2; V: TRBV5-1; DNA: TGCGCCAGCAGCTATAGCGGGAGCTCCTACAATGAGCAGTTCTTC; CDR3: CASSYSGSSYNEQFF
J: TRBJ2-7; size: -; D: TRBD1; V: TRBV2; DNA: TGTGCCAGCAGGGAACAGGGGTTCCACGAGCAGTACTTC; CDR3: CASREQGFHEQYF
J: TRBJ1-2; size: few; D: -; V: TRBV6-2/TRBV6-3; DNA: TGTGCCAGCAGTTACGGAGGTGCCGGCTACACCTTC; CDR3: CASSYGGAGYTF
J: TRBJ1-2; size: -; D: -; V: TRBV6-4; DNA: TGTGCCAGCAGTGAGGGGGCCGGCCGGGGTGGCTACACCTTC; CDR3: CASSEGAGRGGYTF
J: TRBJ1-2; size: -; D: -; V: TRBV7-2; DNA: TGTGCCAGCAGCTTAAATAAGGGAGGGTATGGCTACACCTTC; CDR3: CASSLNKGGYGYTF
J: TRBJ1-5; size: -; D: -; V: TRBV3-1/TRBV3-2; DNA: TGTGCCAGCAGCCAAGGCCGGGGTCAGCCCCAGCATTTT; CDR3: CASSQGRGQPQHF
J: TRBJ2-3; size: -; D: TRBD2; V: TRBV27; DNA: TGTGCCAGCAGTGGACGGACTAGCGGGGGGATCACAGATACGCAGTATTTT; CDR3: CASSGRTSGGITDTQYF
J: TRBJ1-3; size: -; D: TRBD1; V: TRBV19; DNA: TGTGCCAGTAGGAGTCCCCGGGACAGGGGAGATCGAAACACCATATATTTT; CDR3: CASRSPRDRGDRNTIYF
J: TRBJ2-5; size: -; D: TRBD2; V: TRBV24-1; DNA: TGTGCCACCAGTGATGTCGGGACTAGCGGAAAAGAGACCCAGTACTTC; CDR3: CATSDVGTSGKETQYF
J: TRBJ1-1; size: -; D: -; V: TRBV6-2/TRBV6-3; DNA: TGTGCCAGCAGTTCGGTCCGAAGGAACACTGAAGCTTTCTTT; CDR3: CASSSVRRNTEAFF
J: TRBJ2-1; size: -; D: -; V: TRBV5-1; DNA: TGCGCCAGCAGCTTGTTGTCGGTGCATTACAATGAGCAGTTCTTC; CDR3: CASSLLSVHYNEQFF
J: TRBJ2-2; size: -; D: -; V: TRBV12-1; DNA: TGTGCCAGCAGCTTTGAGCCCCTAGCGGGGGGGCCCGGGGAGCTGTTTTTT; CDR3: CASSFEPLAGGPGELFF
J: TRBJ2-5; size: -; D: -; V: TRBV1; DNA: TGCACCAGCAGCCAAGAAACAGGGGGCTTCCAAGAGACCCAGTACTTC; CDR3: CTSSQETGGFQETQYF
J: TRBJ1-1; size: -; D: TRBD1; V: TRBV5-1; DNA: TGCGCCAGCAGCTCGGTCGAGACAGGGCTTGGCACTGAAGCTTTCTTT; CDR3: CASSSVETGLGTEAFF
J: TRBJ1-1; size: -; D: -; V: TRBV7-3; DNA: TGTGCCAGCAGCCCCGGGAGCGGGAACACTGAAGCTTTCTTT; CDR3: CASSPGSGNTEAFF
J: TRBJ2-2; size: few; D: TRBD2; V: TRBV2; DNA: TGTGCCACCGGACTAGCGGGTGGGGAGCTGTTTTTT; CDR3: CATGLAGGELFF
J: TRBJ1-3; size: -; D: -; V: TRBV3-1/TRBV3-2; DNA: TGTGCCAGCAGCCCAACTCTCCTCTCTGGAAACACCATATATTTT; CDR3: CASSPTLLSGNTIYF
J: TRBJ2-1; size: -; D: -; V: TRBV5-1; DNA: TGCGCCAGCAGCTTGGTGGCGGGGTTTTACAATGAGCAGTTCTTC; CDR3: CASSLVAGFYNEQFF
J: TRBJ1-2; size: -; D: -; V: TRBV7-2; DNA: TGTGCCAGCAGCCCGTTGGACAGAAACTATGGCTACACCTTC; CDR3: CASSPLDRNYGYTF
J: TRBJ2-3; size: -; D: -; V: TRBV5-1; DNA: TGCGCCAGCAGCATGGGCGGGAGCACAGATACGCAGTATTTT; CDR3: CASSMGGSTDTQYF
J: TRBJ1-2; size: -; D: -; V: TRBV28; DNA: TGTGCCAGCAGTTGGGCAGTAACTGGCTATGGCTACACCTTC; CDR3: CASSWAVTGYGYTF
J: TRBJ1-5; size: -; D: -; V: TRBV19; DNA: TGTGCCAGTAGGCCTCGTGGGAGCAGCAGCAATCAGCCCCAGCATTTT; CDR3: CASRPRGSSSNQPQHF
J: TRBJ2-3; size: -; D: -; V: TRBV6-5; DNA: TGTGCCAGCCGGACAGTGGGATTCACAGATACGCAGTATTTT; CDR3: CASRTVGFTDTQYF
J: TRBJ1-4; size: -; D: -; V: TRBV5-4; DNA: TGTGCCAGCAGCGGCACCACGGACTCAAGGGAAAAACTGTTTTTT; CDR3: CASSGTTDSREKLFF
J: TRBJ1-5; size: -; D: TRBD1; V: TRBV30; DNA: TGTGCCTGGAGCGACGGACAGGAGGCCCAGCCCCAGCATTTT; CDR3: CAWSDGQEAQPQHF
J: TRBJ1-4; size: -; D: TRBD1; V: TRBV25-1; DNA: TGTGCCAGCAGTGAGACGGGACAGACTAATGAAAAACTGTTTTTT; CDR3: CASSETGQTNEKLFF
J: TRBJ2-5; size: -; D: -; V: TRBV5-8; DNA: TGTGCCAGCAGCCCCCTACTCTCTCAAGAGACCCAGTACTTC; CDR3: CASSPLLSQETQYF
J: TRBJ1-3; size: -; D: -; V: TRBV7-3; DNA: TGTGCCAGCAGCAAGGAGGGTGGTGGAAACACCATATATTTT; CDR3: CASSKEGGGNTIYF
J: TRBJ2-1; size: -; D: -; V: TRBV6-6; DNA: TGTGCCAGCAGTTTAATGTCCAATGAGCAGTTCTTC; CDR3: CASSLMSNEQFF
J: TRBJ1-1; size: -; D: -; V: TRBV7-2; DNA: TGTGCCAGCAGTAGGACAGTGAACACTGAAGCTTTCTTT; CDR3: CASSRTVNTEAFF
J: TRBJ1-3; size: -; D: -; V: TRBV4-3; DNA: TGCGCCAGCAGCCGCGACGCAGGTCCTGGAAACACCATATATTTT; CDR3: CASSRDAGPGNTIYF
J: TRBJ2-6; size: -; D: -; V: TRBV19; DNA: TGTGCCAGTAAGCTTACTGGGGCCAACGTCCTGACTTTC; CDR3: CASKLTGANVLTF
J: TRBJ1-3; size: -; D: -; V: TRBV15; DNA: TGTGCCACCAGCAGAGGGGGGGGGCCCTCTGGAAACACCATATATTTT; CDR3: CATSRGGGPSGNTIYF
J: TRBJ1-2; size: -; D: -; V: TRBV4-2; DNA: TGTGCCAGCAGCCAAGGGACAGATGGCTACACCTTC; CDR3: CASSQGTDGYTF
J: TRBJ2-5; size: -; D: -; V: TRBV30; DNA: TGTGCCTGGAGTGTACAGAGTCAGGGGATAGAGACCCAGTACTTC; CDR3: CAWSVQSQGIETQYF
J: TRBJ1-1; size: -; D: -; V: TRBV5-8; DNA: TGTGCCAGCAGCTTGGAACGGGTGAGGACTGAAGCTTTCTTT; CDR3: CASSLERVRTEAFF
J: TRBJ2-7; size: -; D: TRBD2; V: TRBV19; DNA: TGTGCCAGTAGTGGGACTAGCGCAACACGAGAGCAGTACTTC; CDR3: CASSGTSATREQYF
J: TRBJ2-2; size: few; D: TRBD1; V: TRBV5-1; DNA: TGCGCCAGCAGCCGAAGACAGGGGGCGTGGACCGGGGAGCTGTTTTTT; CDR3: CASSRRQGAWTGELFF
J: TRBJ2-7; size: -; D: -; V: TRBV3-1/TRBV3-2; DNA: TGTGCCAGCAGCGACGGACTGGTATACGAGCAGTACTTC; CDR3: CASSDGLVYEQYF